This T cell receptor beta chain emerged from a study of vaccination and CD4 T cells after COVID-19. Overall study context: With 8 or 9 mild cases and one severe, convalescent patients were SARS-CoV-2 positive by nasal swab PCR. Two doses of either BNT162b2 or mRNA-1273 vaccine were given to participants. A median of roughly 97 days (range 35 to 161) separated diagnosis from post-COVID sampling. The study's findings and limits: Only post-vaccination samples contained a median approximately 86% of the reactive clones in convalescent patients.

The CDR3 has 13 residues. After removal of 5 bases from V and 2 bases from J, the junction contained 2 bases not matched to a gene. Germline CDR1 and CDR2: SNHLY and FYNNEI. At the Johns Hopkins FTIC core, DNA taken from cultured CD4+ T cells was sequenced by way of the Oncomine TCR Beta short-read assay. Each CDR3 protein is one row after TCRdb ran MiXCR on the PCR reads. The profile shows under 20,000 distinct CDR3 sequences, approximately 45% of them singletons. On this clonotype: No antigen is known for it.

Indicated treatment: 10-day PBMC culture with coronavirus spike peptide pools or control peptides (ViraFEST assay). The source of this sequence is a human donor who had recovered from COVID-19. The sequencing here drew on CD4+ T cells from blood, cultured in vitro, taken after SARS-CoV-2 vaccination. The V gene is TRBV2, the J gene TRBJ2-5, with 7 bases identical to TRBD2. The CDR3 loop is CASSIGGQETQYF. As DNA, the CDR3 is TGTGCCAGCAGTATCGGGGGGCAAGAGACCCAGTACTTC. Complete variable domain (other parts from reference TRBV2 and TRBJ2-5): EPEVTQTPSHQVTQMGQEVILRCVPISNHLYFYWYRQILGQKVEFLVSFYNNEISEKSEIFDDQFSVERPDGSNFTLKIRSTKLEDSAMYFCASSIGGQETQYFGPGTRLLVL.